Listed below are T cell receptor beta chains from one sample, sequenced in a study of blood T cells in healthy people across ages. MiXCR, run by TCRdb on the 5' RACE reads, gives a single entry per CDR3 protein. The table records 380,000 or so distinct CDR3 sequences, over 45% of them present only once. The sample consisted of blood. These receptors were taken from a man aged 55-75 years in good health. Both conserved end residues are part of each CDR3. Each record gives: J gene, CDR3 length, V gene, clone size, D gene, CDR3 DNA, CDR3 protein. A D gene is named only where the DNA matches it firmly. Clone size is given for some rows only: seen once, a few or many times, or a class if the clone is expanded.

>TRBJ2-5|16|TRBV20-1|.|TRBD2
TGCAGTGCTCACCAAGAGGGACTAGCGGGCCAAGAGACCCAGTACTTC
CSAHQEGLAGQETQYF
>TRBJ2-7|13|TRBV7-6|.|TRBD2
TGTGCCAGCAGTCGCCGCAGGGAGGGTGAGCAGTACTTC
CASSRRREGEQYF
>TRBJ1-5|16|TRBV7-2|once|.
TGTGCCAGCAGCTTAGGGGCTTGGGCAGGGTATCAGCCCCAGCATTTT
CASSLGAWAGYQPQHF
>TRBJ2-7|14|TRBV7-2|.|.
TGTGCCAGCAGCCCAGGGGGGGGCCTCTTCGCGCCGTACTTC
CASSPGGGLFAPYF
>TRBJ2-3|15|TRBV4-2|.|TRBD2
TGTGCCAGCAGCCAAGAAAAGCGGGAAGCAGATACGCAGTATTTT
CASSQEKREADTQYF
>TRBJ2-1|16|TRBV27|.|.
TGTGCCAGCAGTTTGGAAGATAGACGTACCTACAATGAGCAGTTCTTC
CASSLEDRRTYNEQFF
>TRBJ2-5|13|TRBV5-1|.|TRBD1
TGCGCCAGCAGCAAGACAGGGGTGGAGACCCAGTACTTC
CASSKTGVETQYF
>TRBJ2-7|13|TRBV2|many|TRBD1
TGTGCCAGCAGTCAACAGGGGTCCTACGAGCAGTACTTC
CASSQQGSYEQYF
>TRBJ2-5|16|TRBV7-8|.|.
TGTGCCAGCAGCCCCCTACAGGGTATGGTAGGGGAGACCCAGTACTTC
CASSPLQGMVGETQYF
>TRBJ1-1|12|TRBV29-1|.|.
TGCAGCGTGAACGCAGGGAACACTGAAGCTTTCTTT
CSVNAGNTEAFF
>TRBJ2-1|15|TRBV27|.|.
TGTGCCAGCAGTTTATCAGGGTACTCCTACAATGAGCAGTTCTTC
CASSLSGYSYNEQFF
>TRBJ2-1|16|TRBV7-9|.|TRBD2
TGTGCCAGCAGTTCCCCTGCGGGAGGAAGCTACAATGAGCAGTTCTTC
CASSSPAGGSYNEQFF
>TRBJ2-5|13|TRBV9|few|TRBD2
TGTGCCAGCAGCGGCGGGACTAAAGAGACCCAGTACTTC
CASSGGTKETQYF
>TRBJ2-5|15|TRBV6-2/TRBV6-3|.|.
TGTGCCAGCAGTTACGGTCAGGGGCGTGAGGAGACCCAGTACTTC
CASSYGQGREETQYF
>TRBJ2-5|10|TRBV29-1|once|.
TGCAGCGGATGGGACAATGAGCAGTACTTC
CSGWDNEQYF
>TRBJ2-7|15|TRBV18|few|.
TGTGCCAGCTCACGGAGGGACGGTGCTACCTACGAGCAGTACTTC
CASSRRDGATYEQYF
>TRBJ2-1|13|TRBV9|.|.
TGTGCCAGCAGGGCTGGTCCGGCGGGCGAGCAGTTCTTC
CASRAGPAGEQFF
>TRBJ2-7|15|TRBV11-2|.|.
TGTGCCAGCAGCCAAGGGGTGTATAGCTCCTACGAGCAGTACTTC
CASSQGVYSSYEQYF
>TRBJ2-7|14|TRBV6-2/TRBV6-3|few|.
TGTGCCAGCAGCAAGGGGGGGATCTCCTACGAGCAGTACTTC
CASSKGGISYEQYF
>TRBJ2-3|15|TRBV12-3/TRBV12-4|many|.
TGTGCCAGCAGCCGGGGGGCGGTCCGTATAGATACGCAGTATTTT
CASSRGAVRIDTQYF
>TRBJ2-7|10|TRBV20-1|.|.
TGCAGTGCCCTTGGGAACGAGCAGTACTTC
CSALGNEQYF
>TRBJ2-1|15|TRBV6-6|.|TRBD2
TGTGCCAGCAGGCCGGGACTAGGGGCATACAAGGAGCAGTTCTTC
CASRPGLGAYKEQFF
>TRBJ2-4|18|TRBV6-1|.|.
TGTGCCAGCAGTGTAGAGGACAGTCGCACCCTAGCCAAAAACATTCAGTACTTC
CASSVEDSRTLAKNIQYF
>TRBJ1-2|14|TRBV27|.|.
TGTGCCAGCAGTTCCATCGACCCCTGGCGGGGCTACACCTTC
CASSSIDPWRGYTF
>TRBJ2-1|14|TRBV28|.|.
TGTGCCAGCAGTCCGGCAGGGATCGACAATGAGCAGTTCTTC
CASSPAGIDNEQFF
>TRBJ1-6|11|TRBV13|.|.
TGTGCCAGCAAGAGGAATTCACCCCTCCACTTT
CASKRNSPLHF
>TRBJ1-1|14|TRBV6-5|.|TRBD1
TGTGCCAGCAGTTACGGCAGGGGGGGAACTGAAGCTTTCTTT
CASSYGRGGTEAFF
>TRBJ1-1|16|TRBV27|.|TRBD1
TGTGCCAGCAGTTTGCAACCCGGACAGGTCCACACTGAAGCTTTCTTT
CASSLQPGQVHTEAFF
>TRBJ2-1|14|TRBV12-3/TRBV12-4|.|.
TGTGCCAGCAGTGTACTTCGGGAGTCGAGGGAGCAGTTCTTC
CASSVLRESREQFF
>TRBJ2-3|14|TRBV7-3|.|.
TGTGCCAGCAGCTTAAATAGACTCGCAGATACGCAGTATTTT
CASSLNRLADTQYF